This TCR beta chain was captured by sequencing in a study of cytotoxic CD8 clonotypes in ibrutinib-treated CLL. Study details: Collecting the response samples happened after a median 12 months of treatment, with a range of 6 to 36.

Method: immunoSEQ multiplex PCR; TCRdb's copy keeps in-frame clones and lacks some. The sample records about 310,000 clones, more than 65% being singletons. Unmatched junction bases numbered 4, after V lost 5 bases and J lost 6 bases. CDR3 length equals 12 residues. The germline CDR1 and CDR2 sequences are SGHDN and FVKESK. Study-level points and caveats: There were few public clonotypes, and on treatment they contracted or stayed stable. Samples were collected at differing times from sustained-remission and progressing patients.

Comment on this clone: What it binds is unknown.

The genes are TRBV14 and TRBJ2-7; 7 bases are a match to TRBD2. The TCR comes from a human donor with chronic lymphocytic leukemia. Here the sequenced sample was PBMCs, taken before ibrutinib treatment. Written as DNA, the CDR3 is TGTGCCAGCAGCGGCGGGAGAGTCGAGCAGTACTTC. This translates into CASSGGRVEQYF.